The 23 T cell receptor beta chains reported below all come from one sample, sequenced in a study of shared clonotypes between healthy human individuals. Repertoires were generated with immunoSEQ multiplex PCR, while TCRdb's copy carries only in-frame clones and drops some. Of fewer than 650,000 clones listed, roughly four fifths are singletons. Sample: PBMCs. These receptors were obtained from a woman aged 40 to 49 in good health. Some clones in this sample may be carry-over from other donors' samples.

Note on this clone: A much bigger clone sits one base away, suggesting this may be a read error. The same CDR3 arises from other DNA sequences in this sample as well. This rearrangement joins TRBV7-9 to TRBJ1-4, with unresolved D. Trimming stripped 6 bases from V and 8 bases from J, with 16 bases between. Germline loops: CDR1 SEHNR, CDR2 FQNEAQ (reference sequence). The CDR3 runs 14 residues. DNA for the CDR3: TGTGCCAGCAGGCTAGGGCCGGACCCCGAAAAACTGTTTTTT. This sequence encodes CASRLGPDPEKLFF.

This clone has more than one count but fewer than ten. V gene TRBV7-3 combines with J gene TRBJ2-7, with D perhaps TRBD1 (6 bases). The CDR3 is made up of 13 amino acids. V lost 3 bases and J 1 base, leaving 7 bases between the germline ends. Germline V gene lookup returns CDR1 SGHTA and CDR2 FQGTGA. In DNA, the CDR3 is TGTGCCAGCAGCTTTGGACAGTCCTACGAGCAGTACTTC. It encodes CASSFGQSYEQYF.

This sequence joins TRBV6-1 and TRBJ1-2, with 7 bases matching TRBD1. This CDR3 is built from 15 residues. The V gene end was trimmed by 6 bases and the J gene end by 7 bases; junction bases not matched to a gene: 14. Germline loops: CDR1 MNHNS, CDR2 SASEGT. CDR3 DNA sequence: TGTGCCAGCAGGGAGTCCGCACAGGGGAAGGGTGGCTACACCTTC. Translated, it gives CASRESAQGKGGYTF.

J is TRBJ2-1 and V is TRBV5-1, with 11 bases matching TRBD2. The CDR3 length is 17 residues. Germline trimming cut 4 bases from V and 3 bases from J; bases unmatched to any gene: 9. CDR1 is SGHRS, CDR2 YFSETQ, per germline. In DNA form, the CDR3 reads TGCGCCAGCAGCCCGGTCGGCACTAGCGGGGGCTACAATGAGCAGTTCTTC. Its protein product is CASSPVGTSGGYNEQFF.

This clone was detected only a few times. The gene calls are TRBV19 and TRBJ2-5; 13 nucleotides align to TRBD2. J was trimmed by 5 bases and V by 4 bases; bases with no gene match: 7. The CDR3 extends over 16 amino acids. In germline, CDR1 is LNHDA, CDR2 SQIVND (reference sequence). The CDR3 protein is CASSTRTSGRVETQYF. The CDR3 nucleotides read TGTGCCAGTAGTACACGGACTAGCGGGAGAGTGGAGACCCAGTACTTC.

The chain recombines TRBV2 with TRBJ2-3; the match to TRBD2 covers 7 bases. The CDR3 contains 14 residues. J was trimmed by 8 bases and V by 7 bases; bases with no gene match: 12. Germline-derived CDR1 and CDR2 are SNHLY and FYNNEI. CDR3 sequence: CASKGREQRVTQYF. CDR3 nucleotide sequence: TGTGCCAGCAAGGGGAGGGAGCAGCGGGTTACGCAGTATTTT.

This chain connects TRBV28 to TRBJ2-1; D is perhaps TRBD1 or TRBD2 (5 bases each). This CDR3 spans 12 amino acids. Trimming removed 6 bases from V and 6 bases from J, with 9 bases in between. Germline CDR1 and CDR2: MDHEN and SYDVKM. Written as DNA, the CDR3 is TGTGCCAGCAGGGGGGATATCAATGAGCAGTTCTTC. It is translated as CASRGDINEQFF. The complete variable domain, with remaining parts taken from reference TRBV28 and TRBJ2-1, reads DVKVTQSSRYLVKRTGEKVFLECVQDMDHENMFWYRQDPGLGLRLIYFSYDVKMKEKGDIPEGYSVSREKKERFSLILESASTNQTSMYLCASRGDINEQFFGPGTRLTVL.

V and J are TRBV7-9 and TRBJ1-1; 9 bases are shared with TRBD1. Germline-derived CDR1 and CDR2 are SEHNR and FQNEAQ (reference sequence). The CDR3 length is 14 residues. Germline trimming cut 3 bases from V and 8 bases from J; bases unmatched to any gene: 7. The CDR3, as DNA: TGTGCCAGCAGCTTTACAGGGGGCGCGACCGAAGCTTTCTTT. It specifies CASSFTGGATEAFF.

This clone occurred once. The chain has TRBV7-9 and TRBJ2-5; D gene uncertain. The CDR3 totals 12 residues. The V and J ends lost 5 bases and 5 bases respectively, with 9 bases between them. CDR1 and CDR2 (germline): SEHNR, FQNEAQ (reference sequence). CDR3 nucleotide sequence: TGTGCCAGCAGCGAAGTGAGCGAGACCCAGTACTTC. Translated, it gives CASSEVSETQYF.

V and J are TRBV10-3 and TRBJ2-1; 13 bases line up with TRBD2. Germline CDR1 ENHRY, CDR2 SYGVKD. The trim removed 2 bases at V and 13 bases at J, leaving 5 bases unmatched. The CDR3 sequence is 14 residues long. CDR3 residues: CAISEGLAGVFQFF. In DNA, the CDR3 is TGTGCCATCAGTGAGGGACTAGCGGGAGTTTTTCAGTTCTTC.

V gene TRBV5-1 combines with J gene TRBJ1-5; no clear D. CDR1 and CDR2 (germline): SGHRS, YFSETQ. The CDR3 loop spans 14 amino acids. The V end lost 0 bases, the J end lost 3 bases, and 7 bases lay between the germline ends. The CDR3 spells CASSLDPYNQPQHF. The CDR3 nucleotides read TGCGCCAGCAGCTTGGATCCTTACAATCAGCCCCAGCATTTT.

The gene calls are TRBV30 and TRBJ1-2; 7 bases align to TRBD1. J gave up 4 bases and V 0 bases, and 2 bases lay outside the gene matches. CDR3 length: 13 amino acids. From germline, CDR1 is GTSNPN and CDR2 SVGIG (reference sequence). CDR3 coding DNA: TGTGCCTGGAGTGTAGGGGACAGCTATGGCTACACCTTC. Its translation: CAWSVGDSYGYTF.

This chain joins TRBV28 and TRBJ2-1; D is perhaps TRBD1 or TRBD2 (5 bases each). Per the germline V gene, CDR1 is MDHEN and CDR2 is SYDVKM. V lost 5 bases and J lost 5, with 22 bases in between. The CDR3 extends over 17 amino acids. CDR3 sequence reads: CASSPSLGWGSDNEQFF. The CDR3 DNA sequence: TGTGCCAGCAGTCCATCCCTCGGGTGGGGGTCGGACAATGAGCAGTTCTTC. Drawing the rest from reference TRBV28 and TRBJ2-1, the complete variable domain is DVKVTQSSRYLVKRTGEKVFLECVQDMDHENMFWYRQDPGLGLRLIYFSYDVKMKEKGDIPEGYSVSREKKERFSLILESASTNQTSMYLCASSPSLGWGSDNEQFFGPGTRLTVL.

The chain is built from TRBV7-9 and TRBJ2-5; possible D gene TRBD2, 6 bases. The CDR3 covers 16 residues. V lost 3 bases to trimming and J lost 1 base, with 15 bases between them. Germline V CDR1 and CDR2: SEHNR, FQNEAQ (reference sequence). CDR3 loop: CASSFWAGSTQETQYF. Here the CDR3 DNA reads TGTGCCAGCAGCTTTTGGGCGGGGAGCACCCAAGAGACCCAGTACTTC.

The chain links TRBV7-7 to TRBJ2-5; TRBD2 agrees at 7 bases. The CDR3 is 15 amino acids. Germline CDR1 reads SSHAT; CDR2 reads FNYEAQ (reference sequence). With 1 base clipped from V and 2 bases from J, the junction kept 4 bases outside the gene matches. CDR3 sequence (DNA): TGTGCCAGCAGCTTAGGGGGTAGCGGGCAAGAGACCCAGTACTTC. As protein: CASSLGGSGQETQYF.

The V call is TRBV5-1, the J call TRBJ1-1; unclear D gene. V lost 4 bases and J lost 4, with 14 bases in between. There are 14 residues in the CDR3. From germline, CDR1 is SGHRS and CDR2 YFSETQ. This CDR3 is CASSLPPPTTEAFF. In nucleotides, the CDR3 is TGCGCCAGCAGCCTTCCCCCCCCAACCACTGAAGCTTTCTTT.

The V gene is TRBV9, the J gene TRBJ2-7; no reliable D call. V lost 0 bases to trimming and J lost 1 base, with 8 bases between them. The V gene's germline CDR1 is SGDLS and CDR2 YYNGEE. The CDR3 runs to 14 residues. The DNA of the CDR3 is TGTGCCAGCAGCGTAGACCCGACTTCCTACGAGCAGTACTTC. Protein sequence: CASSVDPTSYEQYF.

A word on this clone: A read error may explain this, as a much larger clone is one base away. Other DNA sequences in the sample encode the same CDR3. J is TRBJ1-1 and V is TRBV18, with D uncertain. The CDR3 covers 13 residues. CDR1 and CDR2 (germline): KGHSH, LQKENI. The CDR3 coding sequence is TGTGCCAGCTCACCGGCGGTGAACACTGAGGCTTTCTTT. It yields the protein CASSPAVNTEAFF.

There are many counts of this clone. This chain joins TRBV30 and TRBJ1-3, with 10 bases fitting TRBD1. Germline V gene sequence: CDR1 GTSNPN, CDR2 SVGIG (reference sequence). J was trimmed by 3 bases and V by 4 bases; bases with no gene match: 12. This CDR3 is 17 amino acids long. Here the CDR3 DNA reads TGTGCCTGGAAAGGACAGGGGGACTATCGACATGGAAACACCATATATTTT. It is translated as CAWKGQGDYRHGNTIYF.

V gene TRBV29-1 combines with J gene TRBJ2-3; 11 bases are a match to TRBD2. The CDR3 runs 16 residues. Germline V CDR1 and CDR2: SQVTM, ANQGSEA. V dropped 7 bases and J dropped 0; count of bases not matched to a gene: 9. The CDR3 bases are TGCAGCGCCAGGGACAGGACTAGCGGGAGCACAGATACGCAGTATTTT. Amino acids: CSARDRTSGSTDTQYF.

This clone showed up just a few times. This chain connects TRBV5-1 to TRBJ2-3, with 8 bases identical to TRBD2. CDR1 is SGHRS, CDR2 YFSETQ, per germline. This CDR3 has 15 residues. Trimming cost V 2 bases and J 2 bases; bases outside gene matches: 4. As DNA, the CDR3 is TGCGCCAGCAGCTTTACTAGCGGACTCACAGATACGCAGTATTTT. Protein sequence: CASSFTSGLTDTQYF.

V is TRBV15 and J is TRBJ1-5, with D maybe TRBD1 (5 bases). This CDR3 region has 15 residues. V shed 2 bases and J shed 0 bases, with 8 bases lying between them. CDR1 LNHNV and CDR2 YYDKDF come from the germline V gene (reference sequence). The CDR3 coding sequence is TGTGCCACCAGCAGACGGGGCGTTAGCAATCAGCCCCAGCATTTT. This sequence encodes CATSRRGVSNQPQHF.

About this clone: Other DNA sequences of this sample code for an identical CDR3. The chain has TRBV27 and TRBJ2-7; tentatively, D is TRBD2 (6 bases). The V and J ends lost 3 bases and 2 bases respectively, with 8 bases between them. The CDR3 loop spans 13 amino acids. Per germline, CDR1 MNHEY and CDR2 SMNVEV (reference sequence). The CDR3: CASSLAGPYEQYF. The CDR3 nucleotides read TGTGCCAGCAGTTTGGCGGGACCCTACGAGCAGTACTTC.